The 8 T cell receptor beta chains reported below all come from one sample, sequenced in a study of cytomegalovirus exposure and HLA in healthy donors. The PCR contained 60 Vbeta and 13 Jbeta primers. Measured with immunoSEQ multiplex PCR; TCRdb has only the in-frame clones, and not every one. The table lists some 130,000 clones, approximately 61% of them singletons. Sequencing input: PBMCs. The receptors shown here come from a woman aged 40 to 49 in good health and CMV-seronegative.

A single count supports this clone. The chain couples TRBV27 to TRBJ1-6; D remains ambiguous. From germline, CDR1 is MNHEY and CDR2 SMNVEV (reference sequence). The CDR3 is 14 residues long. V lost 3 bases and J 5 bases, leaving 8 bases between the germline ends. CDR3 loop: CASSFLADNSPLHF. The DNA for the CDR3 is TGTGCCAGCAGTTTCCTGGCGGATAATTCACCCCTCCACTTT.

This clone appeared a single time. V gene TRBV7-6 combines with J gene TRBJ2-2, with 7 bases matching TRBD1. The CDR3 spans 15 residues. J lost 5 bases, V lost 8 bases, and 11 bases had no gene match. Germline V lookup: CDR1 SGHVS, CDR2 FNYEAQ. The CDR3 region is CASQELPGQTGELFF. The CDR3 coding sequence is TGTGCCAGCCAGGAGCTTCCGGGACAGACCGGGGAGCTGTTTTTT.

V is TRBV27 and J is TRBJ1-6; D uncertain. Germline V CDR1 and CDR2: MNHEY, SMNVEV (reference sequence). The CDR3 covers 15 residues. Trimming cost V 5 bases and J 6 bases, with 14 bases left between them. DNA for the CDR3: TGTGCCAGCAGTGTCACAAGGCTAGGTAATTCACCCCTCCACTTT. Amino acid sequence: CASSVTRLGNSPLHF.

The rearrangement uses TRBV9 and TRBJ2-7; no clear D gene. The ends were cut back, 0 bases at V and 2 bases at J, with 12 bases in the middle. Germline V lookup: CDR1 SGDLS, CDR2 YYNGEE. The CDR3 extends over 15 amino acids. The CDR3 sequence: CASSVAPGLTYEQYF. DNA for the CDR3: TGTGCCAGCAGCGTAGCTCCCGGTCTTACCTACGAGCAGTACTTC. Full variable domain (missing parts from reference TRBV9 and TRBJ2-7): DSGVTQTPKHLITATGQRVTLRCSPRSGDLSVYWYQQSLDQGLQFLIQYYNGEERAKGNILERFSAQQFPDLHSELNLSSLELGDSALYFCASSVAPGLTYEQYFGPGTRLTVT.

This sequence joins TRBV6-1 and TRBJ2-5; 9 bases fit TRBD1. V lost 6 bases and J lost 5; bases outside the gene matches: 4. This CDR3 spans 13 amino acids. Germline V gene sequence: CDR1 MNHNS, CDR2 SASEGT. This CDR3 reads CASRAQGAETQYF. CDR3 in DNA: TGTGCCAGCAGAGCACAGGGGGCGGAGACCCAGTACTTC.

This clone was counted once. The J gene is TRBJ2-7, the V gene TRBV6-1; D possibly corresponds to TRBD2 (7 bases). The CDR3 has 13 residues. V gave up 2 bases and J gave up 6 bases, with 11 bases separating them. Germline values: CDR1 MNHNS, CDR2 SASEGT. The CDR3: CASSERGGSEQYF. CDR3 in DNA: TGTGCCAGCAGTGAAAGGGGGGGATCCGAGCAGTACTTC.

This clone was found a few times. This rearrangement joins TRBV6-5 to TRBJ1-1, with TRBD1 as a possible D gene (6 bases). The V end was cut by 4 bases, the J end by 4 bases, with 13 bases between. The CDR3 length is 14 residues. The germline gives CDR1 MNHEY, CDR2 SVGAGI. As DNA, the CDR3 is TGTGCCAGCAGTTTGGCAGGGGCGAGCACTGAAGCTTTCTTT. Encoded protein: CASSLAGASTEAFF.

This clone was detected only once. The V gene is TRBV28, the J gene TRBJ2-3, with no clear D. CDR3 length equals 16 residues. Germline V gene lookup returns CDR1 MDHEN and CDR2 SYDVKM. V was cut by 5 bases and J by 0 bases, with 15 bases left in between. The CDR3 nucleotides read TGTGCCAGCAGTAGAGAGTCTAGAATTAGCACAGATACGCAGTATTTT. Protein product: CASSRESRISTDTQYF. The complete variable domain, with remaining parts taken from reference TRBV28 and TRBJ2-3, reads DVKVTQSSRYLVKRTGEKVFLECVQDMDHENMFWYRQDPGLGLRLIYFSYDVKMKEKGDIPEGYSVSREKKERFSLILESASTNQTSMYLCASSRESRISTDTQYFGPGTRLTVL.